This T cell receptor (beta chain) was observed in a study of blood T cell repertoires in COVID-19. Study information: Samples representing acute and convalescent COVID-19 were sourced from the United States, Italy and Spain. In each case, the material was cDNA or gDNA derived from T cells, B-cell-depleted T cells, or PBMCs.

Data came from immunoSEQ multiplex PCR; TCRdb stores just in-frame clones and leaves some out. The sample shows more than 20,000 clones, approximately 88% of them seen only once. This clone has more than one count but fewer than ten. Germline lookup yields CDR1 SGHVS and CDR2 FQNEAQ. The V gene end was trimmed by 3 bases and the J gene end by 6 bases; junction bases not matched to a gene: 2. This CDR3 spans 14 amino acids. What was sequenced was peripheral blood. The chain links TRBV7-8 to TRBJ2-2, with 9 positions matching TRBD1. The clonotype originates from a man older than 75 with active or convalescent COVID-19. CDR3 sequence reads: CASSFGTGPGELFF. In DNA, the CDR3 is TGTGCCAGCAGCTTTGGGACAGGGCCCGGGGAGCTGTTTTTT.